The present T cell receptor (beta chain) was sequenced within a study of blood T cell repertoires in COVID-19. Study overall: Samples taken during acute and convalescent COVID-19 were collected in the United States, Italy and Spain. PBMCs, B-cell-depleted T cells, or T cells were the source of the cDNA or gDNA that made up the material.

Sequenced by immunoSEQ multiplex PCR; TCRdb stores in-frame clones only, minus some. The sample has fewer than 60,000 clones; under 90% are singletons. The germline V gene has CDR1 SGHTA and CDR2 FQGNSA. Deletions cut 3 bases from V and 2 bases from J, with 16 bases between. The CDR3 extends over 16 amino acids. The sample was peripheral blood. V and J are TRBV7-2 and TRBJ1-2; D gene unclear. The receptor was isolated from a man between 60 and 75 years old with acute or convalescent COVID-19. The CDR3, as DNA: TGTGCCAGCAGCTTTTTTATCATGCAGGCCAACTATGGCTACACCTTC. Amino acid sequence: CASSFFIMQANYGYTF. Drawing the rest from reference TRBV7-2 and TRBJ1-2, the complete variable domain is GAGVSQSPSNKVTEKGKDVELRCDPISGHTALYWYRQSLGQGLEFLIYFQGNSAPDKSGLPSDRFSAERTGGSVSTLTIQRTQQEDSAVYLCASSFFIMQANYGYTFGSGTRLTVV.